This entry lists 8 T cell receptor beta chains sequenced from one sample in a study of cytomegalovirus exposure and HLA in healthy donors. PCR amplification relied on 60 Vbeta primers (plus 13 Jbeta primers). The protocol was immunoSEQ multiplex PCR, while the TCRdb copy is restricted to in-frame clones and leaves out a portion. Of around 120,000 clones listed, around 78% are singletons. Input material: PBMCs. The receptors were sampled from a woman aged 45-65 years in good health and CMV-seronegative.

The V gene is TRBV29-1, the J gene TRBJ1-2, with 9 bases fitting TRBD1. From germline, CDR1 is SQVTM and CDR2 ANQGSEA. CDR3 size: 12 residues. The V and J ends lost 5 bases and 9 bases, in that order; junction bases with no gene match: 7. The DNA for the CDR3 is TGCAGCGTTCGGGACAGGGTATTCAGCTACACCTTC. Residues: CSVRDRVFSYTF.

CDR3 nucleotide sequence: TGTGCCAGTAGTCAGACGACAGGGGTGAACACTGAAGCTTTCTTT. Translation: CASSQTTGVNTEAFF. This chain links TRBV19 with TRBJ1-1, with TRBD1 matching over 8 bases. The CDR3 has 15 amino acids. Per germline, CDR1 LNHDA and CDR2 SQIVND (reference sequence). Unmatched junction bases numbered 5, after V lost 5 bases and J lost 0 bases.

The chain has TRBV19 and TRBJ1-5; D gene unclear. Trimming removed 6 bases at V and 4 bases at J, with 13 bases between. This CDR3 region has 14 residues. CDR1 is LNHDA, CDR2 SQIVND, per germline (reference sequence). CDR3 amino acids: CASSLLGSNQPQHF. For the CDR3, the DNA is TGTGCCAGTAGCCTTCTAGGGAGTAATCAGCCCCAGCATTTT.

This clone was recorded once. The V gene is TRBV4-1, the J gene TRBJ1-2, with a possible D match to TRBD1 (5 bases). There are 15 residues in the CDR3. V lost 2 bases and J lost 4, with 14 bases in between. The germline CDR1 and CDR2 sequences are MGHRA and YSYEKL. The CDR3 DNA reads TGCGCCAGCAGCCAAAGTACAGCAGGGTTCTATGGCTACACCTTC. Amino acid sequence: CASSQSTAGFYGYTF.

The chain joins TRBV7-3 to TRBJ2-3; TRBD2 agrees at 8 bases. The CDR3 length is 14 residues. Germline V gives CDR1 SGHTA, CDR2 FQGTGA. The V segment lost 8 bases and the J segment 4 bases; nucleotides outside the gene matches: 8. The CDR3 DNA reads as TGTGCCAGCGAGGCCGTCGGGAGGGCAGATACGCAGTATTTT. It encodes CASEAVGRADTQYF.

This clone showed up just once. This chain joins TRBV14 and TRBJ1-2, with 9 bases that match TRBD1. The CDR3 contains 13 residues. Per germline, CDR1 SGHDN and CDR2 FVKESK. With 5 bases clipped from V and 8 bases from J, the junction kept 6 bases outside the gene matches. The CDR3 spells CASSTTGGGGYTF. CDR3 nucleotides: TGTGCCAGCAGCACCACAGGGGGCGGAGGCTACACCTTC.

This chain uses TRBV6-6 with TRBJ2-2, with 8 bases identical to TRBD1. Trimming at V came to 5 bases and at J to 3 bases, leaving 2 bases not matched to a gene. The CDR3 extends over 14 amino acids. The germline gives CDR1 MNHNY, CDR2 SVGAGI (reference sequence). CDR3 in DNA: TGTGCCAGCAGTCCGACAGGGGACACCGGGGAGCTGTTTTTT. This sequence encodes CASSPTGDTGELFF.

CDR3 loop: CASSQGTGGQPQHF. In DNA, the CDR3 is TGCGCCAGCAGCCAAGGTACAGGGGGTCAGCCCCAGCATTTT. The gene calls are TRBV4-3 and TRBJ1-5; the match to TRBD1 covers 8 bases. CDR1 LGHNA and CDR2 YSLEER come from the germline V gene. V shed 1 base, J shed 6 bases, and the junction held 2 bases outside the gene matches. This CDR3 is 14 amino acids long.